Included here is one T cell receptor beta chain sequence, with context. Data came from immunoSEQ multiplex PCR; TCRdb stores just in-frame clones and leaves some out. The data show about 26,000 clones, with approximately 85% seen just once and 34% held by the top ten. The V end was cut by 0 bases, the J end by 7 bases, with 13 bases between. The length of the CDR3 is 14 residues. Germline V gene sequence: CDR1 SEHNR, CDR2 FQNEAQ (reference sequence). The data originate from a study of OX40 agonist ivuxolimab in advanced cancers. The source is an adult with an advanced solid tumor such as melanoma, head and neck, liver or kidney cancer. Source: CD4+ or CD8+ T cells sorted from blood, taken in a trial of the OX40 agonist ivuxolimab. This chain joins TRBV7-9 and TRBJ2-7, with D tentatively TRBD1 (6 bases). The CDR3 loop is CASSLAGAPSEQYF. The CDR3 DNA reads TGTGCCAGCAGCTTAGCGGGGGCCCCTTCTGAGCAGTACTTC. Full variable domain (missing parts from reference TRBV7-9 and TRBJ2-7): DTGVSQNPRHKITKRGQNVTFRCDPISEHNRLYWYRQTLGQGPEFLTYFQNEAQLEKSRLLSDRFSAERPKGSFSTLEIQRTEQGDSAMYLCASSLAGAPSEQYFGPGTRLTVT.